One T cell receptor beta chain is described in this entry. Its antigen is unknown. The sample originates from a study of OX40 agonist ivuxolimab in advanced cancers. The CDR3 runs to 12 residues. V was trimmed by 2 bases and J by 5 bases, leaving 6 bases between them. Germline V CDR1 and CDR2: LNHNV, YYDKDF (reference sequence). Whole-study findings and limits: Which antigen the expanded peripheral T cells recognized is unknown.

The method was immunoSEQ multiplex PCR; TCRdb's version includes in-frame clones alone and lacks a portion of them. The sample has nearly 80,000 clones, around 80% seen once. The J gene is TRBJ1-1, the V gene TRBV15; D gene ambiguous. The TCR was taken from an adult with an advanced solid tumor such as melanoma, head and neck, liver or kidney cancer. Source: CD4+ or CD8+ T cells sorted from blood, taken in a trial of the OX40 agonist ivuxolimab. CDR3 sequence reads: CATSRLETEAFF. The CDR3 DNA is TGTGCCACCAGCAGACTGGAGACTGAAGCTTTCTTT.